Presented here are 18 T cell receptor beta chains from one specimen sequenced in a study of blood T cell repertoires in COVID-19. The repertoire was sequenced with immunoSEQ multiplex PCR; TCRdb's copy has only in-frame clones and lacks some. The sample gives 200,000 to 250,000 clones, 85% to 90% of which show up once; 1.3% to 1.5% is in the top ten. Material for sequencing was peripheral blood. Source of these receptors: an elderly man with acute or convalescent COVID-19.

The chain uses TRBV3-1 (or the pseudogene TRBV3-2) and TRBJ2-5; 9 bases fit TRBD2. The ends lost 7 bases at V and 0 bases at J; junction bases unmatched: 6. Per the germline V gene, CDR1 is LGHDT and CDR2 is YNNKEL (reference sequence). The CDR3 is 15 residues long. The CDR3 protein is CASTRLAANQETQYF. The CDR3, as DNA: TGTGCCAGCACACGACTAGCGGCGAACCAAGAGACCCAGTACTTC.

The chain is built from TRBV19 and TRBJ1-1; TRBD1 agrees at 7 bases. The trim removed 6 bases at V and 5 bases at J, leaving 15 bases unmatched. The germline CDR1 and CDR2 sequences are LNHDA and SQIVND (reference sequence). The CDR3 consists of 16 residues. CDR3 in amino acids: CASSAKKGQAKTEAFF. CDR3 DNA sequence: TGTGCCAGTAGCGCAAAAAAAGGACAGGCGAAAACTGAAGCTTTCTTT.

This clone has only a few counts. CDR3 bases: TGTGCCAGCAGCTTGTGGCAGGGTCCCGCGCAGTATTTT. Translation: CASSLWQGPAQYF. This rearrangement joins TRBV11-1 to TRBJ2-3; D is possibly TRBD1 (5 bases). V lost 3 bases, J lost 10 bases, and 14 bases lay in between. Germline V gene lookup returns CDR1 SGHAT and CDR2 FQDESV (reference sequence). CDR3 length equals 13 residues.

CDR3 sequence: CASSFPVDTQYF. The DNA of the CDR3 is TGTGCCAGCAGTTTTCCCGTGGATACGCAGTATTTT. The genes are TRBV6-2 or TRBV6-3 and TRBJ2-3; D gene unclear. Trimming removed 4 bases at V and 6 bases at J, with 8 bases between. The CDR3 consists of 12 residues. Per the germline V gene, CDR1 is MNHEY and CDR2 is SVGEGT.

This chain uses TRBV11-2 with TRBJ2-5, with D tentatively TRBD2 (5 bases). The CDR3 runs 15 residues. Germline V gene lookup returns CDR1 SGHAT and CDR2 FQNNGV. The V gene lost 5 bases and the J gene lost 2 bases, with 15 bases spanning the gap. The DNA of the CDR3 is TGTGCCAGCAGCCCCCGGAGGTCAGGACAAGAGACCCAGTACTTC. As protein: CASSPRRSGQETQYF.

V usage is TRBV3-1 (or the pseudogene TRBV3-2) and J usage is TRBJ2-3; 9 nucleotides agree with TRBD1. The CDR3 consists of 15 residues. CDR1 LGHDT and CDR2 YNNKEL come from the germline V gene (reference sequence). Trimming cost V 5 bases and J 5 bases; bases outside gene matches: 8. The CDR3 DNA reads TGTGCCAGCAGCTTGGGACAGGGACAGATAGATACGCAGTATTTT. Protein: CASSLGQGQIDTQYF.

This chain connects TRBV27 to TRBJ2-3, with D perhaps matching TRBD1 (6 bases). Trimming cost V 8 bases and J 0 bases, with 12 bases left between them. The CDR3 consists of 14 residues. Germline V gene lookup returns CDR1 MNHEY and CDR2 SMNVEV (reference sequence). The CDR3 DNA sequence: TGTGCCAGCGCCCGGGACACAAGCACAGATACGCAGTATTTT. Protein: CASARDTSTDTQYF.

The V and J genes are TRBV18 and TRBJ2-7, with TRBD1 matching 7 bases. CDR1 KGHSH and CDR2 LQKENI come from the germline V gene. This CDR3 spans 15 amino acids. With 3 bases clipped from V and 1 base from J, the junction kept 6 bases outside the gene matches. The CDR3 DNA follows: TGTGCCAGCTCACCCGACAGGGACCTATCCTACGAGCAGTACTTC. Translated, it gives CASSPDRDLSYEQYF.

V usage is TRBV5-6 and J usage is TRBJ2-3; TRBD2 aligns across 12 bases. This CDR3 has 16 residues. CDR1 and CDR2 (germline): SGHDT, YYEEEE. V lost 1 base to trimming and J lost 5 bases; unmatched junction nucleotides: 5. The CDR3 sequence is CASSLRLAGAGDTQYF. The CDR3 bases are TGTGCCAGCAGCTTGCGACTAGCGGGAGCAGGAGATACGCAGTATTTT.

This sequence joins TRBV13 and TRBJ1-2, with 7 bases aligning to TRBD1. Per germline, CDR1 PRHDT and CDR2 FYEKMQ (reference sequence). The CDR3 has 16 residues. Trimming cost V 2 bases and J 5 bases; bases outside gene matches: 11. For the CDR3, the DNA is TGTGCCAGCAGCTTACCCGACAGGGATCTACGGTATGGCTACACCTTC. Its translation is CASSLPDRDLRYGYTF.

This chain links TRBV5-1 with TRBJ1-6; D possibly corresponds to TRBD1 (5 bases). Germline CDR1 is SGHRS and CDR2 is YFSETQ. CDR3 size: 16 residues. The CDR3 spells CPRSLGGPGGNSPLHF. As DNA, the CDR3 is TGCCCCCGCAGCTTGGGGGGACCGGGGGGAAACTCACCCCTCCACTTT.

This clone was seen only once. The chain recombines TRBV11-3 with TRBJ2-1, with 9 positions matching TRBD2. This CDR3 is built from 18 residues. Germline CDR1 and CDR2: SGHNT and YENEEA. V dropped 1 base and J dropped 1; count of bases not matched to a gene: 8. The CDR3 loop reads CASSLGSGSGGSYNEQFF. CDR3 in DNA: TGTGCCAGCAGCTTAGGGAGTGGTAGCGGGGGATCCTACAATGAGCAGTTCTTC.

This chain joins TRBV6-5 and TRBJ1-5; no definite D call. The CDR3 consists of 12 residues. Trimming shortened V by 4 bases and J by 3 bases, and 4 bases separated the two germline ends. Germline V lookup: CDR1 MNHEY, CDR2 SVGAGI. In nucleotides, the CDR3 is TGTGCCAGCAGTTCTCTCAATCAGCCCCAGCATTTT. Its translation: CASSSLNQPQHF.

The chain carries TRBV24-1 and TRBJ2-5; D is possibly TRBD1 (5 bases). The V end lost 7 bases, the J end lost 2 bases, and 10 bases lay between the germline ends. This CDR3 region has 13 residues. From germline, CDR1 is KGHDR and CDR2 SFDVKD. The CDR3 sequence: CATRDPGQETQYF. Here the CDR3 DNA reads TGTGCCACCAGGGATCCAGGGCAAGAGACCCAGTACTTC.

The chain couples TRBV14 to TRBJ1-1; 7 bases agree with TRBD1. CDR1 SGHDN and CDR2 FVKESK come from the germline V gene. The CDR3 extends over 15 amino acids. Trimming at V came to 0 bases and at J to 10 bases, leaving 11 bases not matched to a gene. The CDR3 reads CASSQEGIRTGGAFF. CDR3 nucleotides: TGTGCCAGCAGCCAAGAAGGGATAAGGACAGGCGGAGCTTTCTTT.

The chain has TRBV5-1 and TRBJ1-4, with TRBD1 identical over 8 bases. The trim removed 4 bases at V and 3 bases at J, leaving 5 bases unmatched. Germline loops: CDR1 SGHRS, CDR2 YFSETQ. This CDR3 contains 15 residues. The CDR3 sequence: CASSPETGANEKLFF. CDR3 nucleotides: TGCGCCAGCAGCCCAGAGACAGGGGCTAATGAAAAACTGTTTTTT.

This chain joins TRBV28 and TRBJ1-1, with D possibly being TRBD1 (5 bases). V was shortened by 5 bases and J by 1 base, with 23 bases between the two germline ends. CDR3 length equals 18 residues. The germline V gene has CDR1 MDHEN and CDR2 SYDVKM. This CDR3 reads CASSHTWTRPVTNTEAFF. CDR3 in DNA: TGTGCCAGCAGTCACACCTGGACAAGGCCCGTCACGAACACTGAAGCTTTCTTT. The full variable domain, rest sourced from reference TRBV28 and TRBJ1-1, is DVKVTQSSRYLVKRTGEKVFLECVQDMDHENMFWYRQDPGLGLRLIYFSYDVKMKEKGDIPEGYSVSREKKERFSLILESASTNQTSMYLCASSHTWTRPVTNTEAFFGQGTRLTVV.

This clone was observed a single time. This chain joins TRBV12-3 or TRBV12-4 and TRBJ2-2; D not resolved. Trimming cost V 4 bases and J 5 bases, with 8 bases left between them. The CDR3 has 13 residues. The CDR3 protein is CASSSLVTGELFF. CDR3 coding DNA: TGTGCCAGCAGTTCATTAGTAACCGGGGAGCTGTTTTTT.